Listed here are 25 T cell receptor beta chains from one sample, sequenced in a study of CD8 T cells in ankylosing spondylitis. Each CDR3 protein gets one entry after TCRdb re-called the 5' RACE reads with MiXCR. Of 110,000 to 150,000 distinct CDR3 sequences in the sample, 7.5% to 9.5% are singletons; the top ten hold less than 7.5%. The source material was synovial fluid, either unsorted or a sorted T cell fraction (not recorded which). Receptors were obtained from a male donor with ankylosing spondylitis.

In this sample, this clonotype turned up a few times. This chain links TRBV24-1 with TRBJ1-2; 9 bases are shared with TRBD1. CDR1 is KGHDR and CDR2 is SFDVKD in the germline V gene. After removal of 4 bases from V and 5 bases from J, the junction contained 16 bases not matched to a gene. CDR3 length: 18 residues. CDR3 in DNA: TGTGCCACCAGTGACGTAGCCGGGACAGGGAAGAGTTGGTATGGCTACACCTTC. Translation: CATSDVAGTGKSWYGYTF.

This rearrangement joins TRBV28 to TRBJ1-3; D call uncertain. Per germline, CDR1 MDHEN and CDR2 SYDVKM. The CDR3 is 18 amino acids. The V gene lost 2 bases and the J gene lost 0 bases, with 17 bases spanning the gap. The DNA for the CDR3 is TGTGCCAGCAGTTTAGCGTCAGGCCTAATGCCCTCTGGAAACACCATATATTTT. Translating gives CASSLASGLMPSGNTIYF.

This chain links TRBV11-2 with TRBJ2-3, with 7 bases lining up with TRBD1. The V and J ends lost 5 bases and 2 bases, in that order; junction bases with no gene match: 4. The germline V gene encodes CDR1 SGHAT and CDR2 FQNNGV. The CDR3 has 14 amino acids. The CDR3 protein is CASSPTGSTDTQYF. CDR3 sequence (DNA): TGTGCCAGCAGCCCGACAGGGTCCACAGATACGCAGTATTTT.

The sample holds many counts of this clonotype. The V and J genes are TRBV3-1 and TRBJ2-2; D may match TRBD1 or TRBD2 (5 bases each). The CDR3 length is 14 residues. V dropped 4 bases and J dropped 3 bases, with 9 bases sitting between them. Germline V gene sequence: CDR1 LGHDT, CDR2 YNNKEL (reference sequence). The CDR3 is CASSRGVDTGELFF. CDR3 nucleotides: TGTGCCAGCAGCCGAGGGGTTGACACCGGGGAGCTGTTTTTT.

V gene TRBV18 combines with J gene TRBJ2-5; D is possibly TRBD1 or TRBD2 (7 bases each). Germline CDR1 and CDR2: KGHSH and LQKENI. V shed 0 bases and J shed 4 bases, with 12 bases lying between them. The CDR3 extends over 15 amino acids. CDR3 in amino acids: CASSPPQGGRETQYF. CDR3 nucleotides: TGTGCCAGCTCACCACCGCAGGGGGGGAGAGAGACCCAGTACTTC. Based on the CDR3 plus reference TRBV18 and TRBJ2-5, the full variable domain is NAGVMQNPRHLVRRRGQEARLRCSPMKGHSHVYWYRQLPEEGLKFMVYLQKENIIDESGMPKERFSAEFPKEGPSILRIQQVVRGDSAAYFCASSPPQGGRETQYFGPGTRLLVL.

The chain is built from TRBV7-2 and TRBJ2-5; no definite D call. The CDR3 is 14 residues long. V was trimmed by 1 base and J by 2 bases, leaving 8 bases between them. Germline loops: CDR1 SGHTA, CDR2 FQGNSA. The CDR3 loop reads CASSLGPIQETQYF. The CDR3 region has the DNA TGTGCCAGCAGCTTAGGACCGATACAAGAGACCCAGTACTTC.

Concerning this clonotype itself: A much larger clone is a single base away; this may be a read error. This rearrangement joins TRBV5-1 to TRBJ2-4; the match to TRBD1 covers 9 bases. Germline V CDR1 and CDR2: SGHRS, YFSETQ. The CDR3 totals 14 residues. CDR3 nucleotides: TGCACCAGCAGCTTGCGGGACAGGGTTGACATTCAGTACTTC. It specifies CTSSLRDRVDIQYF.

This sequence joins TRBV4-2 and TRBJ2-3; no firm D call. The germline CDR1 and CDR2 sequences are LGHNA and YNFKEQ. Trimming left V 0 bases short and J 7 bases short, with 8 bases between. The length of the CDR3 is 13 residues. The CDR3 DNA follows: TGTGCCAGCAGCCAAGATATGGAAAATACGCAGTATTTT. Translated: CASSQDMENTQYF.

V and J are TRBV7-2 and TRBJ2-2, with a possible D match to TRBD1 (6 bases). V dropped 5 bases and J dropped 7 bases, with 20 bases sitting between them. The CDR3 runs 16 residues. In germline, CDR1 is SGHTA, CDR2 FQGNSA. The CDR3 is CASSLLSAGAGGELFF. DNA of the CDR3: TGTGCCAGCAGCCTCCTTAGCGCAGGGGCCGGCGGGGAGCTGTTTTTT.

In its sample, this clonotype was seen a few times. The chain links TRBV24-1 to TRBJ1-5; no definite D call. Germline V gene lookup returns CDR1 KGHDR and CDR2 SFDVKD. The length of the CDR3 is 13 residues. Trimming left V 9 bases short and J 5 bases short, with 13 bases between. The CDR3 sequence: CATPKGKDQPQHF. In DNA form, the CDR3 reads TGTGCCACCCCAAAGGGAAAAGATCAGCCCCAGCATTTT.

This clonotype was detected ten times or more. V is TRBV28 and J is TRBJ2-3, with D perhaps TRBD1 (5 bases). The CDR3 consists of 12 residues. With 2 bases removed from V and 14 bases from J, the gap between germline ends came to 14 bases. Germline CDR1 reads MDHEN; CDR2 reads SYDVKM. The CDR3 DNA sequence: TGTGCCAGCAGTTTAAGACAGCTGGAGAGGTATTTT. Its protein product is CASSLRQLERYF.

This clonotype was recorded at least ten times. The chain carries TRBV25-1 and TRBJ2-7; no clear D gene. V gave up 2 bases and J gave up 10 bases, with 18 bases separating them. The germline CDR1 and CDR2 sequences are MGHDK and SYGVNS. This CDR3 spans 14 amino acids. The CDR3 sequence: CASSEVVGSSGQYF. The CDR3 bases are TGTGCCAGCAGTGAAGTGGTGGGTAGTTCGGGCCAGTACTTC.

This clonotype was observed many times. This chain links TRBV4-2 with TRBJ2-2, with D perhaps TRBD2 (5 bases). Looked up from germline, CDR1 is LGHNA and CDR2 is YNFKEQ. V was shortened by 0 bases and J by 5 bases, with 10 bases between the two germline ends. The CDR3 contains 15 residues. CDR3 DNA sequence: TGTGCCAGCAGCCAAGATCGGGGTCATACCGGGGAGCTGTTTTTT. Its translation is CASSQDRGHTGELFF.

The V and J genes are TRBV5-1 and TRBJ1-6; no definite D call. Germline V gene lookup returns CDR1 SGHRS and CDR2 YFSETQ. The CDR3 sequence is 15 residues long. The V gene lost 4 bases and the J gene lost 9 bases, with 17 bases spanning the gap. DNA for the CDR3: TGCGCCAGCAGCGCGGACTTCCGCGAGGTTTCACCCCTCCACTTT. Residues: CASSADFREVSPLHF. The entire variable domain, with the rest obtained from reference TRBV5-1 and TRBJ1-6, is as follows: KAGVTQTPRYLIKTRGQQVTLSCSPISGHRSVSWYQQTPGQGLQFLFEYFSETQRNKGNFPGRFSGRQFSNSRSEMNVSTLELGDSALYLCASSADFREVSPLHFGNGTRLTVT.

The rearrangement links TRBV3-1 to TRBJ1-6, with D uncertain. V was shortened by 4 bases and J by 13 bases, with 20 bases between the two germline ends. Germline CDR1 LGHDT, CDR2 YNNKEL (reference sequence). The CDR3 covers 15 residues. The CDR3 DNA is TGTGCCAGCAGCCCGGGCTCAACGTTATTCGCGCCCCTCCACTTT. Its protein is CASSPGSTLFAPLHF.

This clonotype was picked up a small number of times. V and J are TRBV29-1 and TRBJ1-1; TRBD1 aligns across 9 bases. Trimming took 7 bases from V and 7 from J; bases not matched to a gene: 4. The germline V gene encodes CDR1 SQVTM and CDR2 ANQGSEA. This CDR3 has 11 residues. The CDR3 DNA sequence: TGCAGCGCTTCGGACAGGGGTGAAGCTTTCTTT. Translated, it gives CSASDRGEAFF.

This clonotype showed up just a few times. V gene TRBV20-1 combines with J gene TRBJ2-3; D gene ambiguous. Trimming took 3 bases from V and 7 from J, leaving 5 bases between them. Germline V CDR1 and CDR2: DFQATT, SNEGSKA (reference sequence). This CDR3 comprises 10 residues. The CDR3 DNA reads TGCAGTGCTAGTTTTTATACGCAGTATTTT. Residues: CSASFYTQYF.

This clonotype was observed at least ten times. V gene TRBV6-5 combines with J gene TRBJ1-2; unclear D gene. Germline CDR1 is MNHEY and CDR2 is SVGAGI. V dropped 0 bases and J dropped 7 bases, with 9 bases sitting between them. This CDR3 has 13 residues. The CDR3 nucleotides are TGTGCCAGCAGTTACTCGCAGGAAGGTGGCTACACCTTC. Protein: CASSYSQEGGYTF.

This clonotype was seen more than once but under ten times. The CDR3 spells CATLGTLSSYEQYF. In DNA, the CDR3 is TGTGCCACCCTCGGGACTCTCAGCTCCTACGAGCAGTACTTC. The chain recombines TRBV10-3 with TRBJ2-7, with D possibly being TRBD2 (6 bases). The CDR3 spans 14 residues. Trimming pared 10 bases from V and 0 bases from J, leaving 16 bases between. The germline V gene has CDR1 ENHRY and CDR2 SYGVKD.

In its sample, this clonotype was seen a few times. This chain uses TRBV20-1 with TRBJ2-2; tentatively, D is TRBD1 (6 bases). CDR3 length: 16 amino acids. Trimming cost V 1 base and J 1 base, with 13 bases left between them. Germline V lookup: CDR1 DFQATT, CDR2 SNEGSKA (reference sequence). The DNA of the CDR3 is TGCAGTGCTAGAGCGGTACAGGGCGGGAACACCGGGGAGCTGTTTTTT. Translated, it gives CSARAVQGGNTGELFF.

This clonotype was counted at least ten times. V and J are TRBV6-1 and TRBJ1-2; unclear D gene. The V end was cut by 6 bases, the J end by 7 bases, with 18 bases between. This CDR3 comprises 14 residues. The germline gives CDR1 MNHNS, CDR2 SASEGT. CDR3 sequence reads: CASRPGLSGAGYTF. The CDR3 DNA reads as TGTGCCAGCAGACCCGGTCTCTCGGGAGCTGGCTACACCTTC.

In this sample, this clonotype turned up many times. The rearrangement joins TRBV2 to TRBJ2-1, with TRBD2 matching over 11 bases. Germline CDR1 SNHLY, CDR2 FYNNEI. This CDR3 contains 15 residues. V lost 6 bases and J lost 2; bases outside the gene matches: 3. CDR3 sequence (DNA): TGTGCCAGCAGCGCGACTAGCGGGACCTACAATGAGCAGTTCTTC. It is translated as CASSATSGTYNEQFF. Variable domain in full (rest from reference TRBV2 and TRBJ2-1): EPEVTQTPSHQVTQMGQEVILRCVPISNHLYFYWYRQILGQKVEFLVSFYNNEISEKSEIFDDQFSVERPDGSNFTLKIRSTKLEDSAMYFCASSATSGTYNEQFFGPGTRLTVL.

V and J are TRBV6-1 and TRBJ1-1, with TRBD1 identical over 7 bases. The germline CDR1 and CDR2 sequences are MNHNS and SASEGT. The CDR3 has 15 amino acids. V lost 5 bases and J lost 4; bases outside the gene matches: 10. The CDR3 DNA reads TGTGCCAGCAGTCCCGACAGGGCTCAAACCACTGAAGCTTTCTTT. Encoded protein: CASSPDRAQTTEAFF.

The chain joins TRBV10-2 to TRBJ1-6, with D unresolved. The CDR3 extends over 13 amino acids. CDR1 is WSHSY, CDR2 SAAADI, per germline. Trimming took 6 bases from V and 11 from J, leaving 14 bases between them. The DNA for the CDR3 is TGCGCCAGCAGCCTCCAAGGAAGTACACCCCTCCACTTT. This sequence encodes CASSLQGSTPLHF.

This clonotype was counted at least ten times. The chain links TRBV7-9 to TRBJ2-3; 9 nucleotides line up with TRBD2. The V segment lost 5 bases and the J segment 0 bases; nucleotides outside the gene matches: 6. The CDR3 extends over 16 amino acids. The germline V gene has CDR1 SEHNR and CDR2 FQNEAQ (reference sequence). The CDR3 nucleotides are TGTGCCAGCAGCCCGGGACTAGCAGTAAGCACAGATACGCAGTATTTT. Residues: CASSPGLAVSTDTQYF.